This entry lists 7 T cell receptor beta chains sequenced from one sample in a study of cytomegalovirus exposure and HLA in healthy donors. Generated by immunoSEQ multiplex PCR, the TCRdb table keeps only in-frame clones and is missing some. Of 55,000 to 75,000 clones detected, over 90% appear once; the ten largest clones hold 5.3%. Material for sequencing was PBMCs. The receptor source for this set is a man aged 18 to 35 in good health and CMV-seropositive.

The rearrangement joins TRBV30 to TRBJ2-1; D possibly corresponds to TRBD1 (6 bases). Trimming took 5 bases from V and 5 from J, leaving 13 bases between them. CDR1 is GTSNPN, CDR2 SVGIG, per germline (reference sequence). The CDR3 is made up of 13 amino acids. CDR3 sequence: CAWWLQGHNEQFF. For the CDR3, the DNA is TGTGCCTGGTGGTTACAGGGTCACAATGAGCAGTTCTTC.

The gene calls are TRBV5-1 and TRBJ2-5; 7 bases match TRBD2. V shed 0 bases, J shed 0 bases, and the junction held 2 bases outside the gene matches. Per the germline V gene, CDR1 is SGHRS and CDR2 is YFSETQ. The CDR3 has 15 residues. CDR3 sequence (DNA): TGCGCCAGCAGCTTGGGGCTAGCGGACCAAGAGACCCAGTACTTC. It is translated as CASSLGLADQETQYF.

The CDR3 here is CASSQVVAAMNTEAFF. As DNA, the CDR3 is TGCGCCAGCAGCCAAGTAGTGGCGGCAATGAACACTGAAGCTTTCTTT. V gene TRBV4-1 combines with J gene TRBJ1-1, with D uncertain. CDR3 length: 16 amino acids. V was clipped by 1 base and J by 0 bases, with 12 bases between them. Germline V gene sequence: CDR1 MGHRA, CDR2 YSYEKL.

V and J are TRBV25-1 and TRBJ2-1, with 10 bases fitting TRBD2. CDR1 and CDR2 from the germline V gene are MGHDK and SYGVNS. The CDR3 runs 15 residues. Trimming cost V 4 bases and J 4 bases; bases outside gene matches: 4. CDR3 in DNA: TGTGCCAGCAGTGGGGGACTAGCGCCTTACAATGAGCAGTTCTTC. Its translation is CASSGGLAPYNEQFF.

The chain uses TRBV9 and TRBJ2-7, with 11 bases fitting TRBD2. The germline CDR1 and CDR2 sequences are SGDLS and YYNGEE. V trimming: 4 bases; J trimming: 3 bases; junction bases outside the gene matches: 3. The CDR3 length is 14 residues. The CDR3 here is CASSPTSGNYEQYF. The DNA for the CDR3 is TGTGCCAGCAGCCCGACTAGCGGGAACTACGAGCAGTACTTC.

This chain joins TRBV30 and TRBJ2-7; D possibly corresponds to TRBD1 (6 bases). Trimming removed 1 base from V and 2 bases from J, with 12 bases in between. The CDR3 runs 14 residues. Germline V gene sequence: CDR1 GTSNPN, CDR2 SVGIG (reference sequence). The CDR3 DNA reads as TGTGCCTGGAGTGGGAACGGGACACCCTACGAGCAGTACTTC. Its protein product is CAWSGNGTPYEQYF.

V gene TRBV27 combines with J gene TRBJ2-2; D not certain. With 4 bases removed from V and 6 bases from J, the gap between germline ends came to 12 bases. The CDR3 runs 14 residues. The germline V gene encodes CDR1 MNHEY and CDR2 SMNVEV (reference sequence). The CDR3 reads CASSYRTDPGELFF. The CDR3 DNA reads TGTGCCAGCAGTTACAGAACTGACCCCGGGGAGCTGTTTTTT.